This T cell receptor (beta chain) was sequenced in a study of CD8 T cells in ankylosing spondylitis. TCRdb processed the 5' RACE reads anew with MiXCR; each CDR3 protein has one entry. The table records around 770,000 distinct CDR3 sequences, 12% of them present only once. The study's findings and limits: Made up of about eight highly homologous variants, a TCR beta motif appeared characteristic of ankylosing spondylitis blood. Those disease-linked clones were CD8+; they were also relatively rare in peripheral blood.

The CDR3 spans 13 residues. Trimming pared 3 bases from V and 7 bases from J, leaving 12 bases between. A few counts support this clonotype. Its antigen is currently unknown. This chain joins TRBV12-3 or TRBV12-4 and TRBJ2-5; tentatively, D is TRBD1 or TRBD2 (5 bases each). The sequence came from a male donor with ankylosing spondylitis. Sequenced input: blood, either unsorted or a sorted T cell fraction (not recorded which). Written as DNA, the CDR3 is TGTGCCAGCAGTTTCAGGGACGGAGGGACCCAGTACTTC. This encodes CASSFRDGGTQYF.